Following are 4 T cell receptor beta chains from one sample sequenced in a study of cytomegalovirus exposure and HLA in healthy donors. PCR used 60 Vbeta primers and 13 Jbeta primers. Only in-frame clones appear in the TCRdb table, and some are missing; sequencing was by immunoSEQ multiplex PCR. The table shows 150,000 to 200,000 clones, with under 80% occurring only once. Sequencing was carried out using PBMCs. Every receptor here comes from a female donor in good health and CMV-seronegative.

V usage is TRBV5-1 and J usage is TRBJ2-7, with TRBD2 matching over 9 bases. The CDR3 covers 14 residues. Per germline, CDR1 SGHRS and CDR2 YFSETQ. The junction had 1 base not matched to a gene; V was cut back by 3 bases and J by 0 bases. This chain's CDR3 is CASSSGLASYEQYF. The CDR3 bases are TGCGCCAGCAGCTCGGGACTAGCCTCCTACGAGCAGTACTTC. The whole variable domain, filled in from reference TRBV5-1 and TRBJ2-7, reads KAGVTQTPRYLIKTRGQQVTLSCSPISGHRSVSWYQQTPGQGLQFLFEYFSETQRNKGNFPGRFSGRQFSNSRSEMNVSTLELGDSALYLCASSSGLASYEQYFGPGTRLTVT.

The V and J genes are TRBV6-5 and TRBJ2-7, with 7 bases lining up with TRBD2. CDR1 is MNHEY and CDR2 is SVGAGI in the germline V gene. The V segment lost 6 bases and the J segment 6 bases; nucleotides outside the gene matches: 11. CDR3 length: 14 residues. For the CDR3, the DNA is TGTGCCAGCAGCCCTACTGGCGGGAGAATCGAGCAGTACTTC. This translates into CASSPTGGRIEQYF.

The sample holds a few counts of this clone. V is TRBV30 and J is TRBJ1-2; D remains unclear. The CDR3 consists of 11 residues. Trimming pared 0 bases from V and 7 bases from J, leaving 6 bases between. Per the germline V gene, CDR1 is GTSNPN and CDR2 is SVGIG (reference sequence). The CDR3 DNA reads as TGTGCCTGGAGTGTTGGCCTTGGCTACACCTTC. This encodes CAWSVGLGYTF.

This sequence joins TRBV6-4 and TRBJ2-7; D is possibly TRBD1 (5 bases). Germline V gene lookup returns CDR1 MRHNA and CDR2 SNTAGT. The germline V and J ends were trimmed by 5 bases and 4 bases, with 12 bases remaining between them. CDR3 length: 13 amino acids. DNA of the CDR3: TGTGCCAGCAGTCCCACGCAGGGATACGAGCAGTACTTC. Translation: CASSPTQGYEQYF.